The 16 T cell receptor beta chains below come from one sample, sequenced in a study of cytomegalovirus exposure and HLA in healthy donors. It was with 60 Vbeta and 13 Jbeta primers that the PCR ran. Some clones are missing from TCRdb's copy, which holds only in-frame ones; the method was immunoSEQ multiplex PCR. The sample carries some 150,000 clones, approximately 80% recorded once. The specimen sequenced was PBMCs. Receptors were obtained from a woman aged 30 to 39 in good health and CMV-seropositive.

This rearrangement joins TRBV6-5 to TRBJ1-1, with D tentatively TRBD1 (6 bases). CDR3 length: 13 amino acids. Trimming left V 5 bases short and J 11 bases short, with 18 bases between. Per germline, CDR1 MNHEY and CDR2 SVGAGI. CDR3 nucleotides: TGTGCCAGCAGTGAGGTCGTAGGGGGTGGGGCTTTCTTT. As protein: CASSEVVGGGAFF.

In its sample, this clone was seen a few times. The CDR3 loop is CASSQATGRTEAFF. The CDR3 region has the DNA TGCGCCAGCAGCCAAGCGACAGGTCGGACTGAAGCTTTCTTT. This sequence joins TRBV4-1 and TRBJ1-1, with D possibly TRBD1 on 6 matching bases. Germline lookup yields CDR1 MGHRA and CDR2 YSYEKL. Trimming stripped 1 base from V and 5 bases from J, with 11 bases between. CDR3 length: 14 residues.

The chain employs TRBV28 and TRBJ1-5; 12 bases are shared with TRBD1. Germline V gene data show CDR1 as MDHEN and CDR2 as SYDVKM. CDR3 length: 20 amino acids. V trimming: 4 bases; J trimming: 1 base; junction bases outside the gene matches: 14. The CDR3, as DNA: TGTGCCAGCAGTTCGATAACCGGGACAGGGGGCGCGAAAAGCAATCAGCCCCAGCATTTT. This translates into CASSSITGTGGAKSNQPQHF. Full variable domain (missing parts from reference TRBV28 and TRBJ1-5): DVKVTQSSRYLVKRTGEKVFLECVQDMDHENMFWYRQDPGLGLRLIYFSYDVKMKEKGDIPEGYSVSREKKERFSLILESASTNQTSMYLCASSSITGTGGAKSNQPQHFGDGTRLSIL.

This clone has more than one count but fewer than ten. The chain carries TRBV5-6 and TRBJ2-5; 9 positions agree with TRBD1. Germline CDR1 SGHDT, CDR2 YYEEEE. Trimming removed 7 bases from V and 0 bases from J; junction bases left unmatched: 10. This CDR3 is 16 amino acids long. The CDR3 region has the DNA TGTGCCAGCCGCCGGGACAGGGACCGGTACCAAGAGACCCAGTACTTC. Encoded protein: CASRRDRDRYQETQYF.

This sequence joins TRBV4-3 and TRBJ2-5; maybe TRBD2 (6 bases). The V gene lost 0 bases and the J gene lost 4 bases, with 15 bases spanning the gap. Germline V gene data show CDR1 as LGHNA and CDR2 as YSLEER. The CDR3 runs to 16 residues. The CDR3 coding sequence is TGCGCCAGCAGCCAAGACGGGGGACGCTGGGGAGAGACCCAGTACTTC. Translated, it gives CASSQDGGRWGETQYF.

Written as DNA, the CDR3 is TGTGCCAGCTCACCTCAATACAGGACTAACTATGGCTACACCTTC. Protein sequence: CASSPQYRTNYGYTF. The chain is built from TRBV18 and TRBJ1-2; TRBD1 might be the D (5 bases). V was clipped by 3 bases and J by 0 bases, with 11 bases between them. The germline gives CDR1 KGHSH, CDR2 LQKENI. CDR3 length: 15 residues. The entire variable domain, with the rest obtained from reference TRBV18 and TRBJ1-2, is as follows: NAGVMQNPRHLVRRRGQEARLRCSPMKGHSHVYWYRQLPEEGLKFMVYLQKENIIDESGMPKERFSAEFPKEGPSILRIQQVVRGDSAAYFCASSPQYRTNYGYTFGSGTRLTVV.

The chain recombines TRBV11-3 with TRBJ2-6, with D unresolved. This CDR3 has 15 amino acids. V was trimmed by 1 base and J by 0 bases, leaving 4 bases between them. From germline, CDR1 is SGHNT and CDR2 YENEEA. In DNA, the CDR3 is TGTGCCAGCAGCTTAGGTCACTCTGGGGCCAACGTCCTGACTTTC. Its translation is CASSLGHSGANVLTF.

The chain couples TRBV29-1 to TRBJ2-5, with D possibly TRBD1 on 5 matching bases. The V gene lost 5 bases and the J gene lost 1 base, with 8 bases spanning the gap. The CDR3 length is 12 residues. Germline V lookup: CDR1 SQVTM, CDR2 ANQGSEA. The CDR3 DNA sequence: TGCAGCGTTTCAGGGTTCCAAGAGACCCAGTACTTC. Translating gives CSVSGFQETQYF.

The CDR3 loop is CATQADRGIEKLFF. In nucleotides, the CDR3 is TGTGCCACCCAGGCGGACAGGGGGATCGAAAAACTGTTTTTT. The V and J genes are TRBV2 and TRBJ1-4; 10 nucleotides agree with TRBD1. Germline CDR1 reads SNHLY; CDR2 reads FYNNEI. V was clipped by 10 bases and J by 8 bases; unmatched bases: 10. The CDR3 contains 14 residues.

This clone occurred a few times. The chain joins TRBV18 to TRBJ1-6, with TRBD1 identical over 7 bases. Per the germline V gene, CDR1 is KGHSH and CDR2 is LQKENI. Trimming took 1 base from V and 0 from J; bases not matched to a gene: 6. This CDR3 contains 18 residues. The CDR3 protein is CASSPRTGASSYNSPLHF. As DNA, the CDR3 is TGTGCCAGCTCACCACGGACAGGCGCTAGCTCCTATAATTCACCCCTCCACTTT.

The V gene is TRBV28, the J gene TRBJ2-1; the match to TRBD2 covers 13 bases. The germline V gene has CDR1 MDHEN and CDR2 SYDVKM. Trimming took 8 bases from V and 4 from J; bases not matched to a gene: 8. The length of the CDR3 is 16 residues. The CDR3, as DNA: TGTGCCAGCGATACTAGCGGGGGGGCTCAATACAATGAGCAGTTCTTC. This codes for CASDTSGGAQYNEQFF.

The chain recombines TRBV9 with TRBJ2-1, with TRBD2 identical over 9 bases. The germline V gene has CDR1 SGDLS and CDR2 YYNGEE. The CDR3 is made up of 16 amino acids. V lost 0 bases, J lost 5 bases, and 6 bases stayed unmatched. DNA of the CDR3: TGTGCCAGCAGCGTAGAGGGGCGGGGGGGCCACAATGAGCAGTTCTTC. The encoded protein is CASSVEGRGGHNEQFF.

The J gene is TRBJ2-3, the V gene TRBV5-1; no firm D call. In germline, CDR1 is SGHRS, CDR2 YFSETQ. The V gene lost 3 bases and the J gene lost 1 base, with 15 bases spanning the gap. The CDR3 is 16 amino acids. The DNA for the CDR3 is TGCGCCAGCAGCTCATTAGCCGGGTCTCGCACAGATACGCAGTATTTT. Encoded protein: CASSSLAGSRTDTQYF.

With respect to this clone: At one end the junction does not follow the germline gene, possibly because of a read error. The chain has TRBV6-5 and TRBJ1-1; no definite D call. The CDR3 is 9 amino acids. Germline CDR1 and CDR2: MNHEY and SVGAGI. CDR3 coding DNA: TGTGCCAGCAGTTCCCTCGGGGTCTTT. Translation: CASSSLGVF.

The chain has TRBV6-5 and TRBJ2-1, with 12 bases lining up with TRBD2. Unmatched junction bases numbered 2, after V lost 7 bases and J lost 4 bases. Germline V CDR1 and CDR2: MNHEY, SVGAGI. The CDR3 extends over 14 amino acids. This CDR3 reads CASTLAGGYNEQFF. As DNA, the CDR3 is TGTGCCAGCACACTAGCGGGGGGATACAATGAGCAGTTCTTC.

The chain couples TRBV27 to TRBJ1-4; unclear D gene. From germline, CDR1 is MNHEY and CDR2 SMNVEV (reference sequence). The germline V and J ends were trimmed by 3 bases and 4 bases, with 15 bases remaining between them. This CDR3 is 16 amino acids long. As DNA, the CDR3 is TGTGCCAGCAGTTTTTCGGGCGGGTCTATTAATGAAAAACTGTTTTTT. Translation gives CASSFSGGSINEKLFF.